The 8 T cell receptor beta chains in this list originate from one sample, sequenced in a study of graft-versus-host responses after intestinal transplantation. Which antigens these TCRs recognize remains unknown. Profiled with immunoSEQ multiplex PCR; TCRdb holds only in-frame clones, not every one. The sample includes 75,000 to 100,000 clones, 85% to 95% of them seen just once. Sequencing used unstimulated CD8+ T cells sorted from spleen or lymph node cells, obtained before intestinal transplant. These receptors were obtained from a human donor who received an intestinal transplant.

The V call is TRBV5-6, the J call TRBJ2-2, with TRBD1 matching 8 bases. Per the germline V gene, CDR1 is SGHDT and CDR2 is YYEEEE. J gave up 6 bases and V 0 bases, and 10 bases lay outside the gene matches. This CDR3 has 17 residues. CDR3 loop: CASSLVSIAGGSGELFF. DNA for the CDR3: TGTGCCAGCAGCTTGGTGTCAATTGCAGGGGGCTCCGGGGAGCTGTTTTTT.

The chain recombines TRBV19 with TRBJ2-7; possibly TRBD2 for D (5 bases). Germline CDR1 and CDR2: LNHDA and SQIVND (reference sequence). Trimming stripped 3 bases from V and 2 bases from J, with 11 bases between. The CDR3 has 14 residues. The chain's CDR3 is CASSISLGAYEQYF. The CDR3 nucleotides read TGTGCCAGTAGTATCTCGTTGGGAGCCTACGAGCAGTACTTC.

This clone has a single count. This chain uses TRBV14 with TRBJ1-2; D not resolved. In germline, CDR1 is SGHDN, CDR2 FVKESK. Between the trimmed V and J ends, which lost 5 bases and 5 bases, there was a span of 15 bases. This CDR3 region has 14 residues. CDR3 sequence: CASSYSRNVYGYTF. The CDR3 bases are TGTGCCAGCAGCTATTCCAGAAACGTTTATGGCTACACCTTC.

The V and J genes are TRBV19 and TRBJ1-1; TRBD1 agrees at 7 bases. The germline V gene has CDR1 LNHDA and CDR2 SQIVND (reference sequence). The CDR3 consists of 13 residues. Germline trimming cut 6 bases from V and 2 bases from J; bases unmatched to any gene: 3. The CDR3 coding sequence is TGTGCCAGTAGCTGGACAGGCAACACTGAAGCTTTCTTT. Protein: CASSWTGNTEAFF.

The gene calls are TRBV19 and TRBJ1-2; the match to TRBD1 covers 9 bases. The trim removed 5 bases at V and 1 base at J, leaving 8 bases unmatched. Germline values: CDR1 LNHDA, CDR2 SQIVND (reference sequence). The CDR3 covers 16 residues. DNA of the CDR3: TGTGCCAGTAGTCCGGGGACAGGGTTCGTTAACTATGGCTACACCTTC. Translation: CASSPGTGFVNYGYTF. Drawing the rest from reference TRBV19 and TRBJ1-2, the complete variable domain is DGGITQSPKYLFRKEGQNVTLSCEQNLNHDAMYWYRQDPGQGLRLIYYSQIVNDFQKGDIAEGYSVSREKKESFPLTVTSAQKNPTAFYLCASSPGTGFVNYGYTFGSGTRLTVV.

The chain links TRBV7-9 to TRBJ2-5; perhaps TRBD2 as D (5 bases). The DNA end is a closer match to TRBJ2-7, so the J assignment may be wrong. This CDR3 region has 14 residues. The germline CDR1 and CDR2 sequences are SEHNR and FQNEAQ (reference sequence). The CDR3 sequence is CASSFGPGGYEQYF. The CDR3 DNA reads TGTGCCAGCAGCTTCGGCCCAGGAGGATACGAGCAGTACTTC.

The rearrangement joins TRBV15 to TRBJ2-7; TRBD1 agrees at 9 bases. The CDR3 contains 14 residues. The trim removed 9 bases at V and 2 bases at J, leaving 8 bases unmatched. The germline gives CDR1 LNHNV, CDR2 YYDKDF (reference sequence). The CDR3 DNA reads TGTGCCACAGCTTTAGGGACAGGGACCTACGAGCAGTACTTC. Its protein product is CATALGTGTYEQYF.

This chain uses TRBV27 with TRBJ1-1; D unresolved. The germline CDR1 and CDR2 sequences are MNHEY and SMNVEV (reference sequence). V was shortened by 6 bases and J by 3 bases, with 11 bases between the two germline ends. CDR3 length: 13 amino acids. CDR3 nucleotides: TGTGCCAGCAGGCTGGCCGGGGACACTGAAGCTTTCTTT. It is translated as CASRLAGDTEAFF.